Shown below are 8 T cell receptor beta chains from a single sample sequenced in a study of T cells expressing NK-cell markers. TCRdb re-called the 5' RACE reads and catalogs CDR3 proteins one per entry, DNA excluded. In total, the table holds 300,000 to 450,000 distinct CDR3 sequences. Material for sequencing was blood T cells: a sorted CD56 or NKG2C T cell subset, CD4+ or CD8+ T cells, or bulk PBMC T cells (not recorded which). The source of these receptors is a man aged 18-70 years in good health.

The chain couples TRBV6-5 to TRBJ1-1. CDR3 length: 16 amino acids. The germline CDR1 and CDR2 sequences are MNHEY and SVGAGI. This CDR3 reads CASSYSNIGLRTEAFF.

V gene TRBV7-2 combines with J gene TRBJ1-6; TCRdb proposes TRBD1, but this gene call is untestable without DNA. CDR3 size: 14 residues. CDR1 is SGHTA, CDR2 FQGNSA, per germline. This chain's CDR3 is CASSFQGLDSPLHF.

The chain has TRBV7-2 and TRBJ2-6. From germline, CDR1 is SGHTA and CDR2 FQGNSA. The CDR3 is 14 residues long. The CDR3 reads CAIQQGSGANVLTF.

This rearrangement joins TRBV20-1 to TRBJ2-2. The CDR3 has 14 residues. From germline, CDR1 is DFQATT and CDR2 SNEGSKA (reference sequence). The CDR3 loop is CSASIGGAYGELFF.

The V gene is TRBV7-2, the J gene TRBJ1-4; absent DNA, TCRdb's TRBD1 call cannot be checked. CDR1 is SGHTA, CDR2 FQGNSA, per germline. This CDR3 comprises 16 residues. This CDR3 reads CASSSWTGATNEKLFF. The full variable domain, rest sourced from reference TRBV7-2 and TRBJ1-4, is GAGVSQSPSNKVTEKGKDVELRCDPISGHTALYWYRQSLGQGLEFLIYFQGNSAPDKSGLPSDRFSAERTGGSVSTLTIQRTQQEDSAVYLCASSSWTGATNEKLFFGSGTQLSVL.

The V call is TRBV20-1, the J call TRBJ2-2; TCRdb's D call of TRBD1 is untestable without DNA. Looked up from germline, CDR1 is DFQATT and CDR2 is SNEGSKA (reference sequence). The CDR3 extends over 16 amino acids. CDR3 protein: CSAKSPGQTNTGELFF.

J is TRBJ2-7 and V is TRBV28; the D gene TCRdb calls, TRBD1, cannot be checked with no DNA. Germline V gene lookup returns CDR1 MDHEN and CDR2 SYDVKM. The CDR3 covers 13 residues. The CDR3 sequence: CASSPPNRYEQYF.

This chain joins TRBV20-1 and TRBJ2-7; with no DNA, the TCRdb D assignment of TRBD2 cannot be verified. The germline V gene has CDR1 DFQATT and CDR2 SNEGSKA (reference sequence). The CDR3 is made up of 15 amino acids. The CDR3 loop is CSAPSAAGNPYEQYF.